The 5 T cell receptor beta chains in this list originate from one sample, sequenced in a study of regulatory T cells in long-lasting Graves disease (dated by TCRdb to about 2021). The intended sense of this specimen's time point label: persistent/refractory GD, antithyroid drugs over 5 years with positive TRAb. For both TCR sequencing and RNA sequencing, RNA was extracted from PBMCs using TRIzol. Library preparation employed multiplex PCR. Sequencing used an Illumina HiSeq 4000. CDR3 regions were amplified by Arm-PCR with iRepertoire HTBI primers to construct TCR beta libraries. The public reads were run again by TCRdb, first through fastp at Q25 and then through MiXCR, and only productive beta chains were kept. Rows with a matching CDR3 protein are joined into one entry that keeps the most common DNA and genes. The sample table contains about 660,000 distinct CDR3 sequences; only one count was recorded for about 32% of them. The biggest ten clones account for about 42% of the sample.

The material sequenced was peripheral blood mononuclear cells (PBMCs), taken when the disease was refractory, from a patient treated with antithyroid drugs. The receptors shown here come from a female donor with Graves disease.

This clonotype has just one count. This chain joins TRBV30 and TRBJ1-2; 7 bases fit TRBD1. J gave up 6 bases and V 4 bases, and 5 bases lay outside the gene matches. The CDR3 totals 12 residues. Germline CDR1 is GTSNPN and CDR2 is SVGIG (reference sequence). CDR3 residues: CAWTQGKNGYTF. The CDR3 DNA sequence: TGTGCCTGGACACAGGGGAAAAATGGCTACACCTTC.

This sequence joins TRBV19 and TRBJ2-5; 11 nucleotides match TRBD1. The CDR3 is 14 residues long. Germline assignment: CDR1 LNHDA and CDR2 SQIVND (reference sequence). J was trimmed by 5 bases and V by 6 bases; bases with no gene match: 5. CDR3 amino acids: CASRMDRGRETQYF. The CDR3 DNA is TGTGCCAGTAGGATGGACAGGGGGCGCGAGACCCAGTACTTC. The full variable domain, with the rest looked up from reference TRBV19 and TRBJ2-5, is DGGITQSPKYLFRKEGQNVTLSCEQNLNHDAMYWYRQDPGQGLRLIYYSQIVNDFQKGDIAEGYSVSREKKESFPLTVTSAQKNPTAFYLCASRMDRGRETQYFGPGTRLLVL.

The rearrangement joins TRBV6-1 to TRBJ2-7; TRBD1 matches at 9 bases. The CDR3 sequence is 15 residues long. CDR1 and CDR2 from the germline V gene are MNHNS and SASEGT. J gave up 2 bases and V 6 bases, and 8 bases lay outside the gene matches. The CDR3 loop reads CASRNGGQGTYEQYF. The DNA of the CDR3 is TGTGCCAGCAGGAACGGGGGACAGGGTACCTACGAGCAGTACTTC.

The rearrangement links TRBV19 to TRBJ1-4; a weak D match, TRBD1 (6 bases). V dropped 5 bases and J dropped 4 bases, with 14 bases sitting between them. Germline values: CDR1 LNHDA, CDR2 SQIVND (reference sequence). The CDR3 loop spans 15 amino acids. The CDR3 spells CASSHSGQINEKLFF. The CDR3 DNA sequence: TGTGCCAGTAGTCACTCGGGACAAATTAATGAAAAACTGTTTTTT.

The rearrangement joins TRBV12-3 or TRBV12-4 to TRBJ2-7, with 9 bases that match TRBD2. The CDR3 loop spans 16 amino acids. Trimming removed 5 bases from V and 6 bases from J; junction bases left unmatched: 14. As DNA, the CDR3 is TGTGCCAGCAGTCTGGGACTAGCACACGGGAAAAGCGAGCAGTACTTC. Its translation is CASSLGLAHGKSEQYF.